This T cell receptor (beta chain) appears in the sequencing data of a study of T cell repertoires in cytomegalovirus infection. At the level of the study: Indicated by public TCR beta signatures were CMV infection and matching HLA type. Findings of the study overall: Based on cumulative public TCR beta family frequency, carriers of CMV plus the relevant HLA were identified.

TCRdb passed the reads through MiXCR, listing each CDR3 protein once. This table holds 300,000 to 400,000 distinct CDR3 sequences, roughly 18% found once. Germline CDR1 is SGHRS and CDR2 is YFSETQ. This CDR3 comprises 14 residues. Trimming pared 1 base from V and 2 bases from J, leaving 8 bases between. Remarks on this clonotype: Antigen: not known.

Sample: PBMCs. V and J are TRBV5-1 and TRBJ2-3; D gene uncertain. The TCR comes from a human donor in good health (CMV status not recorded). Some clones in this sample may be carry-over from other donors' samples. As DNA, the CDR3 is TGCGCCAGCAGCTTGCAGAGCCTCACAGATACGCAGTATTTT. Its protein is CASSLQSLTDTQYF.